These 14 T cell receptor beta chains came from one sample sequenced in a study of T cell responses to AZD1222 COVID-19 vaccine. Only in-frame clones appear in the TCRdb table, and some are missing; sequencing was by immunoSEQ multiplex PCR. The sample has approximately 150,000 clones, just over 90% seen once. Sequenced material: peripheral blood, taken 28 days after the second AZD1222 dose. These receptors all come from an adult who received the AZD1222 COVID-19 vaccine.

This clone was counted once. The chain combines TRBV29-1 with TRBJ2-6; D unclear. The CDR3 runs to 18 residues. Trimming removed 6 bases from V and 5 bases from J, with 26 bases in between. CDR1 and CDR2 (germline): SQVTM, ANQGSEA. This chain's CDR3 is CSVEHRATTFVWANVLTF. The CDR3, as DNA: TGCAGCGTAGAGCACCGGGCCACCACCTTCGTCTGGGCCAACGTCCTGACTTTC.

The CDR3 protein is CASSVAGLVPRGDEQFF. The CDR3 DNA is TGTGCCAGCAGCGTAGCCGGTCTGGTGCCGCGGGGAGATGAGCAGTTCTTC. The chain joins TRBV9 to TRBJ2-1; weak D call: TRBD2 (6 bases). The germline V gene encodes CDR1 SGDLS and CDR2 YYNGEE. V was shortened by 0 bases and J by 8 bases, with 21 bases between the two germline ends. The CDR3 is made up of 17 amino acids.

The genes are TRBV5-1 and TRBJ2-1; TRBD1 might be the D (5 bases). This CDR3 is built from 14 residues. V lost 0 bases, J lost 7 bases, and 11 bases lay in between. The germline V gene encodes CDR1 SGHRS and CDR2 YFSETQ. CDR3 amino acids: CASSLGQPQNEQFF. The CDR3 bases are TGCGCCAGCAGCTTGGGACAGCCACAGAATGAGCAGTTCTTC.

In nucleotides, the CDR3 is TGTGCCAGCAGCCAAGGGGGGGGTCCCTACGAGCAGTACTTC. This encodes CASSQGGGPYEQYF. This chain links TRBV3-1 (or the pseudogene TRBV3-2) with TRBJ2-7; 7 nucleotides agree with TRBD2. The CDR3 has 14 residues. Per germline, CDR1 LGHDT and CDR2 YNNKEL (reference sequence). Trimming took 1 base from V and 2 from J; bases not matched to a gene: 2.

The chain couples TRBV9 to TRBJ2-7, with no clear D. CDR1 is SGDLS, CDR2 YYNGEE, per germline. V was pared by 3 bases and J by 2 bases, with 18 bases between. The CDR3 runs 16 residues. The CDR3 region is CASSERRAFAPYEQYF. CDR3 coding DNA: TGTGCCAGCAGCGAGCGACGAGCCTTCGCCCCCTACGAGCAGTACTTC.

The V gene is TRBV7-9, the J gene TRBJ2-2; 11 bases line up with TRBD1. The V gene's germline CDR1 is SEHNR and CDR2 FQNEAQ (reference sequence). The CDR3 has 15 amino acids. Trimming removed 2 bases from V and 7 bases from J; junction bases left unmatched: 3. The CDR3 nucleotides are TGTGCCAGCAGCTTAAGGGACAGGGGGATCGGGGAGCTGTTTTTT. It translates to CASSLRDRGIGELFF. The full variable domain, completed using reference TRBV7-9 and TRBJ2-2, is DTGVSQNPRHKITKRGQNVTFRCDPISEHNRLYWYRQTLGQGPEFLTYFQNEAQLEKSRLLSDRFSAERPKGSFSTLEIQRTEQGDSAMYLCASSLRDRGIGELFFGEGSRLTVL.

CDR3 DNA sequence: TGTGCCAGCACCAGAGATAATTCACCCCTCCACTTT. Amino acids: CASTRDNSPLHF. The chain employs TRBV12-3 or TRBV12-4 and TRBJ1-6, with D unclear. The CDR3 spans 12 residues. Between the trimmed V and J ends, which lost 7 bases and 5 bases, there was a span of 6 bases.

This clone was seen only a few times. This sample includes further DNA sequences coding for the same CDR3. The CDR3 DNA sequence: TGTGCCAGCAGCTTAGACAGGAACACTGAAGCTTTCTTT. Translated: CASSLDRNTEAFF. The chain uses TRBV7-2 and TRBJ1-1; D remains ambiguous. CDR3 length: 13 amino acids. Germline values: CDR1 SGHTA, CDR2 FQGNSA. The V and J ends lost 1 base and 1 base respectively, with 4 bases between them.

The chain is built from TRBV12-3 or TRBV12-4 and TRBJ2-2; D not certain. The CDR3 spans 12 residues. V was pared by 6 bases and J by 6 bases, with 8 bases between. The CDR3 coding sequence is TGTGCCAGCAGAACAAACTCCGGGGAGCTGTTTTTT. Amino acid sequence: CASRTNSGELFF.

Note on this clone: Different DNA sequences within this sample yield the same CDR3. The chain recombines TRBV6-6 with TRBJ1-2; D remains unclear. This CDR3 has 14 amino acids. CDR1 is MNHNY and CDR2 is SVGAGI in the germline V gene (reference sequence). The V end was cut by 0 bases, the J end by 2 bases, with 7 bases between. DNA for the CDR3: TGTGCCAGCAGTTACTCTGGCGGCAACTATGGCTACACCTTC. Its protein product is CASSYSGGNYGYTF.

The rearrangement links TRBV15 to TRBJ2-3; D possibly corresponds to TRBD2 (5 bases). Germline values: CDR1 LNHNV, CDR2 YYDKDF (reference sequence). This CDR3 is 14 amino acids long. V lost 5 bases and J lost 0, with 9 bases in between. CDR3 in DNA: TGTGCCACCAGCTTACGGACTAGCACAGATACGCAGTATTTT. Its translation is CATSLRTSTDTQYF.

The chain has TRBV4-2 and TRBJ2-2; D remains ambiguous. Per the germline V gene, CDR1 is LGHNA and CDR2 is YNFKEQ. Trimming removed 0 bases at V and 7 bases at J, with 15 bases between. The CDR3 consists of 16 residues. CDR3 region: CASSQDFVSTGGELFF. The CDR3 DNA is TGTGCCAGCAGCCAAGATTTCGTCTCTACGGGCGGGGAGCTGTTTTTT.

This clone was seen once. This chain uses TRBV12-3 or TRBV12-4 with TRBJ2-7; D is ambiguous. The CDR3 spans 13 residues. V lost 2 bases to trimming and J lost 1 base, with 6 bases between them. The CDR3 protein is CASSLMVSYEQYF. The CDR3 DNA sequence: TGTGCCAGCAGTTTAATGGTTTCCTACGAGCAGTACTTC.

The chain has TRBV15 and TRBJ2-3, with 8 bases aligning to TRBD1. Trimming removed 0 bases from V and 3 bases from J; junction bases left unmatched: 5. This CDR3 has 16 residues. Germline CDR1 LNHNV, CDR2 YYDKDF (reference sequence). The CDR3 DNA is TGTGCCACCAGCAGAGACGACAGGGGAGCAACAGATACGCAGTATTTT. Translating gives CATSRDDRGATDTQYF.